These 15 T cell receptor beta chains share one sample of origin, sequenced in a study of blood T cell repertoires in COVID-19. TCRdb's copy holds only in-frame clones and misses some; the assay was immunoSEQ multiplex PCR. The table shows hundreds of thousands of clones, with roughly four fifths occurring only once. The sequenced sample was peripheral blood. These receptor sequences come from an elderly woman with acute or convalescent COVID-19.

The chain combines TRBV4-3 with TRBJ2-7, with no clear D. Germline loops: CDR1 LGHNA, CDR2 YSLEER. The CDR3 sequence is 14 residues long. V was shortened by 4 bases and J by 1 base, with 11 bases between the two germline ends. This CDR3 is CASSPRLASYEQYF. CDR3 DNA: TGCGCCAGCAGCCCGAGACTTGCATCCTACGAGCAGTACTTC.

The J gene is TRBJ1-4, the V gene TRBV18; D is undetermined. The CDR3 contains 15 residues. Per germline, CDR1 KGHSH and CDR2 LQKENI. The V end was cut by 0 bases, the J end by 8 bases, with 13 bases between. The CDR3 region has the DNA TGTGCCAGCTCACCACCTGGACTCCAAGGGGAAAAACTGTTTTTT. Its translation is CASSPPGLQGEKLFF.

V usage is TRBV5-1 and J usage is TRBJ2-5; 9 bases match TRBD2. V lost 0 bases and J lost 2; bases outside the gene matches: 5. The CDR3 is 16 residues long. Germline V gene data show CDR1 as SGHRS and CDR2 as YFSETQ. CDR3 sequence: CASSLAMAGGQETQYF. CDR3 DNA: TGCGCCAGCAGCTTGGCCATGGCGGGAGGGCAAGAGACCCAGTACTTC.

V gene TRBV19 combines with J gene TRBJ2-3; D is perhaps TRBD2 (5 bases). This CDR3 comprises 12 residues. Trimming removed 7 bases from V and 2 bases from J, with 7 bases in between. The germline gives CDR1 LNHDA, CDR2 SQIVND (reference sequence). CDR3 sequence: CASTGYTDTQYF. The CDR3 DNA sequence: TGTGCCAGTACGGGGTACACAGATACGCAGTATTTT. Looking up the rest from reference TRBV19 and TRBJ2-3 gives the full variable domain: DGGITQSPKYLFRKEGQNVTLSCEQNLNHDAMYWYRQDPGQGLRLIYYSQIVNDFQKGDIAEGYSVSREKKESFPLTVTSAQKNPTAFYLCASTGYTDTQYFGPGTRLTVL.

The V gene is TRBV21-1, the J gene TRBJ1-5; the tabulated D call, TRBD1, remains unverified against the DNA. TRBV21-1 is tagged as a pseudogene. CDR3 length equals 14 residues. The CDR3 sequence is CASSTQGRNQPQHF. In nucleotides, the CDR3 is TGTGCCAGCAGCACACAGGGGCGCAATCAGCCCCAGCATTTT.

This sequence joins TRBV28 and TRBJ2-2; 7 bases agree with TRBD1. Germline values: CDR1 MDHEN, CDR2 SYDVKM. CDR3 size: 15 residues. With 3 bases clipped from V and 1 base from J, the junction kept 2 bases outside the gene matches. CDR3 residues: CASSLGQWNTGELFF. CDR3 nucleotides: TGTGCCAGCAGTTTGGGACAGTGGAACACCGGGGAGCTGTTTTTT.

V and J are TRBV6-5 and TRBJ2-5; no clear D. V was cut by 0 bases and J by 10 bases, with 6 bases left in between. The CDR3 has 11 amino acids. The V gene's germline CDR1 is MNHEY and CDR2 SVGAGI. The CDR3: CASSYSTGQYF. The CDR3, as DNA: TGTGCCAGCAGTTACTCGACGGGCCAGTACTTC.

This chain uses TRBV30 with TRBJ2-7, with 9 positions matching TRBD1. Germline trimming cut 2 bases from V and 6 bases from J; bases unmatched to any gene: 5. CDR1 is GTSNPN and CDR2 is SVGIG in the germline V gene (reference sequence). The CDR3 has 13 amino acids. CDR3 sequence reads: CAWSPDRGSEQYF. The CDR3 DNA sequence: TGTGCCTGGAGTCCGGACAGGGGCAGCGAGCAGTACTTC.

V is TRBV7-2 and J is TRBJ1-1, with TRBD1 identical over 8 bases. The V gene end was trimmed by 7 bases and the J gene end by 5 bases; junction bases not matched to a gene: 6. CDR1 and CDR2 from the germline V gene are SGHTA and FQGNSA. The CDR3 spans 13 residues. Written as DNA, the CDR3 is TGTGCCAGCAATACAGGGGGATGGACTGAAGCTTTCTTT. Its translation is CASNTGGWTEAFF. Supplemented by reference TRBV7-2 and TRBJ1-1, the full variable domain reads GAGVSQSPSNKVTEKGKDVELRCDPISGHTALYWYRQSLGQGLEFLIYFQGNSAPDKSGLPSDRFSAERTGGSVSTLTIQRTQQEDSAVYLCASNTGGWTEAFFGQGTRLTVV.

This sequence joins TRBV9 and TRBJ2-1; TRBD2 matches at 10 bases. The germline V gene has CDR1 SGDLS and CDR2 YYNGEE. Germline trimming cut 0 bases from V and 7 bases from J; bases unmatched to any gene: 7. This CDR3 region has 16 residues. The CDR3 DNA reads as TGTGCCAGCAGCGTAGAGGCTAGCGGGAGAATTAATGAGCAGTTCTTC. This encodes CASSVEASGRINEQFF.

The chain carries TRBV5-1 and TRBJ1-2, with 7 bases matching TRBD1. The length of the CDR3 is 15 residues. Germline CDR1 reads SGHRS; CDR2 reads YFSETQ. V trimming: 0 bases; J trimming: 5 bases; junction bases outside the gene matches: 7. As DNA, the CDR3 is TGCGCCAGCAGCTTGGGTTGGAACAGGGGTTATGGCTACACCTTC. Its translation is CASSLGWNRGYGYTF.

The chain recombines TRBV18 with TRBJ1-2; 7 bases match TRBD1. Germline-derived CDR1 and CDR2 are KGHSH and LQKENI. The ends lost 1 base at V and 2 bases at J; junction bases unmatched: 7. The CDR3 runs 16 residues. CDR3 nucleotides: TGTGCCAGCTCACCACTACAGGGGCATACCAACTATGGCTACACCTTC. Its protein is CASSPLQGHTNYGYTF.

In this sample, this clone turned up once. This chain connects TRBV4-2 to TRBJ1-6, with D unclear. The CDR3 is made up of 15 amino acids. V was clipped by 0 bases and J by 8 bases, with 11 bases between them. CDR1 and CDR2 from the germline V gene are LGHNA and YNFKEQ. The CDR3 bases are TGTGCCAGCAGCCAAGAGAGGGCTGTTTATTCACCCCTCCACTTT. Its protein product is CASSQERAVYSPLHF.

The chain combines TRBV7-9 with TRBJ2-3, with D tentatively TRBD2 (6 bases). The CDR3 is made up of 17 amino acids. Per germline, CDR1 SEHNR and CDR2 FQNEAQ (reference sequence). Trimming shortened V by 1 base and J by 3 bases, and 17 bases separated the two germline ends. The CDR3 sequence is CASSLGPLAGGTDTQYF. For the CDR3, the DNA is TGTGCCAGCAGCTTAGGCCCACTAGCCGGGGGAACAGATACGCAGTATTTT.

This clone was observed a few times. The chain joins TRBV5-1 to TRBJ1-1, with D tentatively TRBD1 (6 bases). The germline CDR1 and CDR2 sequences are SGHRS and YFSETQ. Trimming pared 1 base from V and 1 base from J, leaving 11 bases between. This CDR3 spans 15 amino acids. The CDR3 is CASSLRAGANTEAFF. CDR3 bases: TGCGCCAGCAGCTTGAGGGCAGGGGCGAACACTGAAGCTTTCTTT.